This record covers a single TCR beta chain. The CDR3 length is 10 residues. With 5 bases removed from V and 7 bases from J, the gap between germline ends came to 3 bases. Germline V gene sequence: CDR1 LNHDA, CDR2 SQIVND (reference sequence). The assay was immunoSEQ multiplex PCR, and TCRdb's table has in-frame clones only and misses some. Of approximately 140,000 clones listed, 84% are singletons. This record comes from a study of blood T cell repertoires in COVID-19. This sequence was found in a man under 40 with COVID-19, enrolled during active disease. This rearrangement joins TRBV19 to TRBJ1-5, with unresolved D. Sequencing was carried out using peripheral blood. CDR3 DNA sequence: TGTGCCAGTAGTTCACAGCCCCAGCATTTT. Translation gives CASSSQPQHF.